These 5 T cell receptor beta chains originate from one sample sequenced in a study of blood T cell repertoires in COVID-19. The data were produced by immunoSEQ multiplex PCR, yet TCRdb's version contains in-frame clones alone and is incomplete. The sample lists 210,000 or so clones; more than 80% were seen once. The specimen was peripheral blood. These receptors all come from a man aged 25-45 years with COVID-19, enrolled during active disease.

V gene TRBV11-3 combines with J gene TRBJ1-1; 9 bases fit TRBD1. This CDR3 contains 15 residues. Trimming removed 0 bases from V and 5 bases from J; junction bases left unmatched: 4. Germline values: CDR1 SGHNT, CDR2 YENEEA. The CDR3 here is CASSLDTDRGTEAFF. The CDR3 nucleotides are TGTGCCAGCAGCTTAGATACCGACAGGGGGACTGAAGCTTTCTTT.

The chain recombines TRBV6-2 or TRBV6-3 with TRBJ2-7, with a tentative D call TRBD1 (5 bases). Germline V gives CDR1 MNHEY, CDR2 SVGEGT. Trimming shortened V by 1 base and J by 13 bases, and 11 bases separated the two germline ends. This CDR3 comprises 11 residues. This CDR3 is CASSYLGDIYF. CDR3 bases: TGTGCCAGCAGTTACTTAGGGGATATCTACTTC.

The chain is built from TRBV24-1 and TRBJ2-7; 12 nucleotides align to TRBD1. Germline assignment: CDR1 KGHDR and CDR2 SFDVKD. CDR3 length: 15 residues. V lost 4 bases, J lost 5 bases, and 5 bases stayed unmatched. The CDR3 DNA reads as TGTGCCACCAGTGAACGGGACAGGGGGCGCGACGAGCAGTACTTC. Its translation: CATSERDRGRDEQYF.

The chain has TRBV24-1 and TRBJ2-7, with D possibly being TRBD2 (5 bases). The length of the CDR3 is 15 residues. CDR1 is KGHDR and CDR2 is SFDVKD in the germline V gene. Trimming stripped 3 bases from V and 6 bases from J, with 17 bases between. This CDR3 is CATSDPAGGWGEQYF. CDR3 nucleotides: TGTGCCACCAGTGATCCCGCCGGCGGGTGGGGCGAGCAGTACTTC.

V is TRBV6-1 and J is TRBJ2-7; 9 bases are a match to TRBD1. The junction had 6 bases not matched to a gene; V was cut back by 0 bases and J by 3 bases. CDR3 length equals 16 residues. Germline-derived CDR1 and CDR2 are MNHNS and SASEGT. The CDR3 region is CASSEALGTGYYEQYF. CDR3 sequence (DNA): TGTGCCAGCAGTGAAGCCCTCGGGACAGGGTACTACGAGCAGTACTTC.